This T cell receptor beta chain is from a study of cytomegalovirus exposure and HLA in healthy donors. PCR primers comprised 60 Vbeta and 13 Jbeta primers. The protocol was immunoSEQ multiplex PCR, while the TCRdb copy is restricted to in-frame clones and leaves out a portion. The sample lists just over 150,000 clones, about 65% seen once, with around 6.9% in the top ten. As concerns this clone: No antigen is known for it.

Nominal health characterized the donors when sampled, though unrecorded immune exposures were likely. Regarding the study as a whole: In a later analysis, 15,000 to 20,000 TCR beta sequences were associated with HLA alleles at 0.05 false discovery rate. Earlier analysis found most TCR beta V segments productive about 87% or about 30% of the time.

The CDR3 is made up of 10 amino acids. CDR1 is SQVTM and CDR2 is ANQGSEA in the germline V gene. V dropped 6 bases and J dropped 10 bases, with 12 bases sitting between them. The sequence came from a man aged 35-49 years in good health and CMV-seropositive. The material sequenced was PBMCs. The chain links TRBV29-1 to TRBJ1-1, with D maybe TRBD1 (5 bases). In DNA, the CDR3 is TGCAGCGTATATGACAGTGTAGCTTTCTTT. Translated, it gives CSVYDSVAFF. The whole variable domain, remainder taken from reference TRBV29-1 and TRBJ1-1, is SAVISQKPSRDICQRGTSLTIQCQVDSQVTMMFWYRQQPGQSLTLIATANQGSEATYESGFVIDKFPISRPNLTFSTLTVSNMSPEDSSIYLCSVYDSVAFFGQGTRLTVV.